This T cell receptor beta chain was documented in a study of shared clonotypes between healthy human individuals (dated by TCRdb to 2020 to 2022). Turning to the overall study: The cohort included three men and a couple of women between 18 and 49 years of age. Per donor, leukapheresis produced somewhere between about 0.9 and 9.5 billion PBMCs. To increase sequencing depth and limit assay-specific biases, TCR repertoire library preparation and sequencing were carried out by different laboratories using diverse techniques. Per donor, three plates each were used for CD4 naive and CD4 memory, two for CD8 naive, and one for CD8 memory. The study deeply sequenced blood TCR repertoires of several healthy adults to estimate repertoire size and the extent of clonotype sharing between individuals. The paper as a whole reports these results and caveats: Sharing across four donors was observed for approximately 4.6% of naive CD4, under 4% of naive CD8, 2% to 2.5% of memory CD4, and about 0.4% of memory CD8 clonotypes. Estimated clonotype richness was generally larger for naive than for memory subsets. Higher generation probabilities were observed for clonotypes shared by all four sorted-subset donors than for non-shared clonotypes. Only blood was sampled, and tissue TCR repertoires likely differ from those in blood. Even with the large sequencing depth, rarefaction of the sorted-subset datasets indicated that sequencing was incomplete. The small number of donors limited the genetic and exposure-history diversity represented. Pairwise subsampling indicated that sequencing depth was expected to affect the degree of clonotype sharing among donors.

In the case of this clone: Its antigen target is currently unknown. The record has no base qualities; no much larger clone is one base away.

Using the deep immunoSEQ assay, multiplex PCR amplified TCR CDR3 regions from genomic DNA. Extracted genomic DNA from each cell subset was spread evenly across all wells of several immunoSEQ 96-well plates, with each plate serving as a replicate. For sorted subsets, approximately 190 ng of genomic DNA, equivalent to some 33,000 T cell genomes, went into each replicate PCR. Purified libraries were measured with a Qubit 3.0 fluorometer, size-checked on a Bioanalyzer 2100, and measured again with the KAPA Library Quantification kit. A separate single-read 150-cycle Illumina NextSeq 550 flow cell was used to sequence each immunoSEQ 96-well plate. From the authors' description of their analysis: Because the immunoSEQ output included only junctional sequences and no quality scores, the filtering could not be the same as the filtering used for full-length reads. To assign V/J genes and CDR3, sequences were annotated using PyIR, a Python wrapper for IgBLAST v1.9, with IMGT germline references. Reads with weak V/J assignments (E-value above 1e-6), missing CDR3, stop codons, out-of-frame junctions, or ambiguous translated residues were removed. V3J clonotypes were defined by identical inferred V gene, J gene, and CDR3 amino acid sequence. The percentage overlap between two repertoires was calculated by dividing the number of shared unique clonotypes by the size of the smaller repertoire. Three approaches were used to assess repertoire richness: RTK rarefaction, the Chao1 estimator, and Recon v2.1 estimates of unobserved clonotypes. Generation probabilities were computed with OLGA for all TCRbeta clonotypes obtained by the gDNA method from several donors. TCRdb carries this immuneACCESS record with in-frame sequences only. Its versions omit some clonotypes, under half of them owing to an unresolved V gene in the studies checked, with the rest unexplained. V and J calls and clone size are given by that table; D and trimming were obtained from the DNA. The sample table records 2.5 million or so clones; more than 90% of these occur just once. Around 0.15% of the sample is taken by the ten largest.

V and J lose 3 bases and 2 bases, and a span of 5 bases separates them. CDR1 and CDR2 were assigned from the germline V gene (reference sequence) as LNHDA and SQIVND. Inclusive of the bounding cysteine and phenylalanine, the CDR3 is 13 residues long. The retained sequence is limited to the CDR3, 39 bases, with the frame set at the first base. Donors were healthy HIV-negative adults with no recently reported acute infections or vaccinations. Only Caucasian adults living in Nashville, Tennessee, USA were represented among the donors. Magnetic negative selection was used to enrich CD4+ T cells, after which naive cells were positively selected on CD45RA and the negative fraction became the memory subset. Blood was obtained by leukapheresis, after which PBMCs were separated by Ficoll-Histopaque density gradient centrifugation and cryopreserved in liquid nitrogen vapor phase. Purity and quantity of every magnetically sorted T cell population were checked by analytical flow cytometry. From each sorted fraction, genomic DNA was isolated and quantified by UV absorbance on a Nanodrop 2000c.

Input material: naive CD4+ T cells sorted from blood. The cell subset or site label, read with the paper, signifies: CD45RA+ positively selected. The chain is assembled from TRBV19 and TRBJ1-5; the D gene identity is not certain. This clonotype was obtained from a young man in good health. The DNA sequence is as follows: TGTGCCAGTAGTATGATGGGCAATCAGCCCCAGCATTTT. It is translated as CASSMMGNQPQHF.